Given below is one T cell receptor beta chain in context. The sample belongs to a study of beta chain features in type 1 diabetes. Losses at the gene ends were 1 base for V and 7 bases for J; bases not matched to a gene: 8. Per the germline V gene, CDR1 is SGHTA and CDR2 is FQGTGA. The CDR3 is 16 residues long. Sequencing targeted expressed TCRB transcripts, as all isolated RNA had been reverse transcribed. Method: immunoSEQ multiplex PCR; TCRdb's copy keeps in-frame clones and lacks some. The sample holds 970,000 or so clones, roughly 17% seen once. The sequence came from a woman in her late teens or twenties in good health. The gene calls are TRBV7-3 and TRBJ2-3; 10 bases line up with TRBD2. The sequenced material came from naive CD4+ T cells from blood. The chain's CDR3 is CASSLMVAGGDYTQYF. Written as DNA, the CDR3 is TGTGCCAGCAGCTTAATGGTAGCGGGAGGTGATTATACGCAGTATTTT.